The 21 T cell receptor beta chains below all came from one sample that was sequenced in a study of T-cell reconstitution after alpha-beta-depleted transplantation in children. As it was prepared, the TCRbeta library received unique molecular identifiers. Using its own MiXCR run on the PCR reads, TCRdb lists one record per CDR3 protein. This sample yields fewer than 500,000 distinct CDR3 sequences, of which 43% are seen a single time; 25% to 30% belongs to the top ten. Specimen: PBMCs, collected before TCRalphabeta/CD19-depleted stem cell transplant. The receptors were gathered from a girl aged 2-10 years with aplastic anemia, due to receive a stem cell transplant.

This sequence joins TRBV2 and TRBJ2-3; TRBD2 aligns across 13 bases. The germline V gene has CDR1 SNHLY and CDR2 FYNNEI. V gave up 7 bases and J gave up 0 bases; unmatched junction bases: 4. The CDR3 is 16 residues long. The CDR3 DNA reads TGTGCCAGCATAGGGACTAGCGGGACCAGCACAGATACGCAGTATTTT. Protein sequence: CASIGTSGTSTDTQYF.

Concerning this clonotype itself: A junction boundary mismatches the germline segment, possibly from a read error. The chain couples TRBV29-1 to TRBJ2-1; D ambiguous. This CDR3 has 9 residues. Germline V gives CDR1 SQVTM, CDR2 ANQGSEA. The CDR3 nucleotides read TGCAGCGTTGATGATGGGTGGACCTTC. Amino acid sequence: CSVDDGWTF.

By share of the sample, this clonotype is medium-sized. This chain links TRBV11-2 with TRBJ2-7; D gene unclear. Trimming cost V 7 bases and J 3 bases, with 10 bases left between them. CDR3 size: 12 residues. Germline CDR1 reads SGHAT; CDR2 reads FQNNGV. This chain's CDR3 is CASTPHNYEQYF. CDR3 bases: TGTGCCAGCACTCCTCATAACTACGAGCAGTACTTC. Based on the CDR3 plus reference TRBV11-2 and TRBJ2-7, the full variable domain is EAGVAQSPRYKIIEKRQSVAFWCNPISGHATLYWYQQILGQGPKLLIQFQNNGVVDDSQLPKDRFSAERLKGVDSTLKIQPAKLEDSAVYLCASTPHNYEQYFGPGTRLTVT.

This chain joins TRBV25-1 and TRBJ1-2, with D hard to call. Trimming removed 5 bases at V and 1 base at J, with 14 bases between. CDR3 length: 15 residues. Per germline, CDR1 MGHDK and CDR2 SYGVNS. The CDR3 loop is CASSKDGDFNYGYTF. The CDR3 DNA reads as TGTGCCAGCAGTAAGGACGGAGACTTTAACTATGGCTACACCTTC.

This clonotype occurred a few times. CDR3 in amino acids: CSARDPTDPTGEAFF. As DNA, the CDR3 is TGCAGTGCTAGAGATCCGACGGATCCCACTGGTGAAGCTTTCTTT. The chain uses TRBV20-1 and TRBJ1-1; D is unresolved. From germline, CDR1 is DFQATT and CDR2 SNEGSKA (reference sequence). The CDR3 consists of 15 residues. V was cut by 0 bases and J by 7 bases, with 18 bases left in between.

The chain is built from TRBV20-1 and TRBJ1-5, with TRBD1 matching over 7 bases. CDR1 DFQATT and CDR2 SNEGSKA come from the germline V gene (reference sequence). Unmatched junction bases numbered 13, after V lost 4 bases and J lost 7 bases. The CDR3 consists of 15 residues. The DNA for the CDR3 is TGCAGTGCTATCTCCACCACAGGGGTTGGCCAGCCCCAGCATTTT. Protein product: CSAISTTGVGQPQHF.

This clonotype was detected a few times. V is TRBV6-5 and J is TRBJ1-1; D unresolved. This CDR3 contains 14 residues. CDR1 and CDR2 from the germline V gene are MNHEY and SVGAGI. V lost 0 bases and J 0 bases, leaving 5 bases between the germline ends. CDR3 region: CASSYSILNTEAFF. CDR3 nucleotide sequence: TGTGCCAGCAGTTACTCGATCCTGAACACTGAAGCTTTCTTT.

The sample holds a few counts of this clonotype. The CDR3 DNA is TGTGCCAGCAGCTGGGAGGGTGAAAAACTGTTTTTT. Protein: CASSWEGEKLFF. The rearrangement joins TRBV7-9 to TRBJ1-4; D remains unclear. From germline, CDR1 is SEHNR and CDR2 FQNEAQ (reference sequence). The CDR3 consists of 12 residues. Trimming took 4 bases from V and 7 from J, leaving 7 bases between them.

The rearrangement joins TRBV4-1 to TRBJ2-5; D tentatively reads TRBD1 or TRBD2 (5 bases each). Per germline, CDR1 MGHRA and CDR2 YSYEKL. CDR3 length: 14 amino acids. V gave up 8 bases and J gave up 5 bases, with 18 bases separating them. CDR3 region: CASVGDGPWETQYF. The CDR3, as DNA: TGCGCCAGCGTGGGGGACGGGCCATGGGAGACCCAGTACTTC.

The chain uses TRBV7-6 and TRBJ1-2; the D gene is possibly TRBD1 (5 bases). Trimming shortened V by 5 bases and J by 2 bases, and 15 bases separated the two germline ends. Germline V gene data show CDR1 as SGHVS and CDR2 as FNYEAQ. The CDR3 sequence is 15 residues long. For the CDR3, the DNA is TGTGCCAGCAGCCGTGGTCGGGACCCCAACTATGGCTACACCTTC. Its translation: CASSRGRDPNYGYTF.

This clonotype appeared a single time. The J gene is TRBJ2-3, the V gene TRBV7-2; no clear D. This CDR3 spans 15 amino acids. Trimming left V 5 bases short and J 4 bases short, with 16 bases between. CDR1 is SGHTA and CDR2 is FQGNSA in the germline V gene. The CDR3 loop is CASSPLARSPDTQYF. DNA of the CDR3: TGTGCCAGCAGCCCTCTGGCCAGGTCTCCAGATACGCAGTATTTT.

The chain joins TRBV7-6 to TRBJ1-3; 8 nucleotides line up with TRBD1. V trimming: 4 bases; J trimming: 8 bases; junction bases outside the gene matches: 1. The CDR3 is made up of 12 amino acids. Germline values: CDR1 SGHVS, CDR2 FNYEAQ. The CDR3, as DNA: TGTGCCAGCAGCTGGGGACAGGACACCATATATTTT. Its protein product is CASSWGQDTIYF.

V and J are TRBV15 and TRBJ1-2; possible D gene TRBD1, 5 bases. The CDR3 is 15 residues long. From germline, CDR1 is LNHNV and CDR2 YYDKDF (reference sequence). V lost 0 bases to trimming and J lost 4 bases, with 12 bases between them. The CDR3 nucleotides are TGTGCCACCAGCAGAGAGGTCGGCAGGGCCTATGGCTACACCTTC. Protein sequence: CATSREVGRAYGYTF.

The chain couples TRBV18 to TRBJ1-1; TRBD1 is a possible D gene (5 bases). Trimming took off 3 bases at V and 3 bases at J, with 11 bases between the two ends. This CDR3 comprises 14 residues. Germline CDR1 KGHSH, CDR2 LQKENI. The CDR3 protein is CASSPTPGHTEAFF. In nucleotides, the CDR3 is TGTGCCAGCTCACCTACACCGGGGCACACTGAAGCTTTCTTT.

DNA of the CDR3: TGCAGTGCTAGATCAGAGACGGGGTCCTACGAGCAGTACTTC. Protein: CSARSETGSYEQYF. This chain uses TRBV20-1 with TRBJ2-7; D might be TRBD2 (5 bases). Germline CDR1 and CDR2: DFQATT and SNEGSKA (reference sequence). CDR3 length: 14 amino acids. The V and J ends lost 2 bases and 1 base respectively, with 12 bases between them.

This clonotype was observed a handful of times. The genes are TRBV6-5 and TRBJ2-5; 10 bases agree with TRBD2. Germline V lookup: CDR1 MNHEY, CDR2 SVGAGI. The CDR3 runs to 15 residues. V shed 2 bases, J shed 3 bases, and the junction held 3 bases outside the gene matches. CDR3 DNA: TGTGCCAGCAGTTACGGAAGCGGGGGGGAAGAGACCCAGTACTTC. Its protein product is CASSYGSGGEETQYF.

This clonotype was seen repeatedly, ten times or more. The gene calls are TRBV12-3 or TRBV12-4 and TRBJ2-7; the D is unclear. The CDR3 totals 11 residues. The ends were cut back, 2 bases at V and 4 bases at J, with 3 bases in the middle. This CDR3 is CASSLKYEQYF. As DNA, the CDR3 is TGTGCCAGCAGTTTAAAGTACGAGCAGTACTTC.

The rearrangement links TRBV29-1 to TRBJ1-2; a possible D gene is TRBD1 (5 bases). Trimming left V 3 bases short and J 4 bases short, with 12 bases between. There are 13 residues in the CDR3. Germline CDR1 is SQVTM and CDR2 is ANQGSEA. CDR3 sequence reads: CSVDLGPSYGYTF. The CDR3, as DNA: TGCAGCGTTGACCTGGGGCCTTCCTATGGCTACACCTTC.

At least ten counts were recorded for this clonotype. The CDR3 bases are TGCAGTGCTAGAGAGGGGGGAGGCCGACCTAACTACGAGCAGTACTTC. Protein product: CSAREGGGRPNYEQYF. This chain connects TRBV20-1 to TRBJ2-7, with a tentative D call TRBD2 (6 bases). The CDR3 consists of 16 residues. V lost 0 bases to trimming and J lost 3 bases, with 18 bases between them. CDR1 and CDR2 (germline): DFQATT, SNEGSKA (reference sequence).

The chain links TRBV20-1 to TRBJ2-2; TRBD1 aligns across 7 bases. The J segment lost 5 bases and the V segment lost 5 bases, leaving 5 bases of the junction unmatched. The CDR3 contains 13 residues. Looked up from germline, CDR1 is DFQATT and CDR2 is SNEGSKA (reference sequence). The CDR3 DNA reads as TGCAGTGCTCAACAGGGGCATACCGGGGAGCTGTTTTTT. It encodes CSAQQGHTGELFF.

This clonotype has ten or more counts. The chain uses TRBV20-1 and TRBJ2-7; 12 positions agree with TRBD2. The CDR3 loop spans 14 amino acids. The V segment lost 3 bases and the J segment 6 bases; nucleotides outside the gene matches: 6. Germline V CDR1 and CDR2: DFQATT, SNEGSKA (reference sequence). The CDR3 is CSASLAGGTSEQYF. The CDR3 DNA sequence: TGCAGTGCTAGCCTAGCGGGAGGGACTAGCGAGCAGTACTTC.